This T cell receptor beta chain was captured in a study of blood T cells in healthy people across ages. This clonotype was seen a handful of times. With a J-beta primer mix and a sample-barcoded 5' primer, a second PCR ran about 7 to 11 cycles. TCRdb called the 5' RACE reads again in MiXCR, with one record for every CDR3 protein. The sample yields under 700,000 distinct CDR3 sequences, more than 20% seen once. Extraction yielded at least 6 micrograms of total RNA per sample. From germline, CDR1 is MGHRA and CDR2 YSYEKL. The CDR3 is 15 residues long. The ends lost 0 bases at V and 5 bases at J; junction bases unmatched: 4. The same data also contributed to another study, on T cells of mothers and their children. Per that paper: The sample comes from eight to ten healthy Caucasian donors: mothers and children.

V usage is TRBV4-1 and J usage is TRBJ2-1; TRBD1 aligns across 7 bases. The sequenced sample was blood. The TCR originated in a boy aged 10-17 years in good health. For the CDR3, the DNA is TGCGCCAGCAGCCAAGATAGAGGGACAGACAATGAGCAGTTCTTC. Amino acid sequence: CASSQDRGTDNEQFF.